The clone carrying this TCR beta chain was counted only a few times. The conserved final phenylalanine or tryptophan is absent from the CDR3, which likely points to a read error. The data derive from a study of tumor-infiltrating lymphocytes in primary liver carcinoma. TCR beta cDNA was made from 500 ng total RNA with a constant-region primer. A slightly modified ARM-PCR protocol with three nested multiplex PCR rounds produced these TCR beta libraries. Running about 11 cycles apiece, the first two PCR rounds relied on TRBV1-TRBV30 forward primers together with a C-beta reverse primer. MiXCR, run by TCRdb on the multiplex PCR reads, gives a single entry per CDR3 protein. The table shows about 64,000 distinct CDR3 sequences, with about 71% occurring only once. Starting material for RNA and DNA co-extraction consisted of about 17-30 mg of unsorted bulk tissue. Per germline, CDR1 SGHRS and CDR2 YFSETQ. V shed 3 bases and J shed 2 bases, with 10 bases lying between them. The length of the CDR3 is 14 residues.

The sequence came from a man aged 40-49 years with primary liver carcinoma and hepatitis B virus infection. This chain joins TRBV5-1 and TRBJ2-3, with D maybe TRBD2 (6 bases). Sequenced: liver tumor tissue from sampling region 4. The subset: tumor region T4, right-lateral pole. CDR3 residues: CASSSGVHTDTQYS. CDR3 DNA: TGCGCCAGCAGCTCGGGGGTGCACACAGATACGCAGTATTCT.